These 9 T cell receptor beta chains were all obtained from the same sample, sequenced in a study of patients and donors after allogeneic stem cell transplantation. TCRdb analysed the RT-PCR reads with MiXCR anew, one entry per CDR3 protein. There are fewer than 25,000 distinct CDR3 sequences in the sample; about 30% occur only once, and roughly half lies in the top ten. The sequenced sample consisted of blood, either unsorted or a sorted T cell fraction (not recorded which). Receptors were obtained from a human donor who was either an allogeneic HSCT recipient or a stem cell or donor lymphocyte infusion donor (not recorded which). It is not recorded whose cells these are; they may come from a transplant donor.

The rearrangement joins TRBV24-1 to TRBJ2-3; D is tentatively TRBD1 or TRBD2 (5 bases each). Trimming took 6 bases from V and 1 from J, leaving 16 bases between them. Germline V gene sequence: CDR1 KGHDR, CDR2 SFDVKD. This CDR3 has 16 residues. CDR3 sequence reads: CATSTDPGRGTDTQYF. CDR3 in DNA: TGTGCCACCAGTACGGACCCGGGACGGGGCACAGATACGCAGTATTTT.

This clonotype was seen a handful of times. V is TRBV10-3 and J is TRBJ1-1, with 8 bases matching TRBD1. Germline V CDR1 and CDR2: ENHRY, SYGVKD. V shed 8 bases and J 10 bases; nucleotides not matched to a gene: 6. The CDR3 has 11 residues. The CDR3 coding sequence is TGTGCCATCGGAATCGGACAGGGAGCTTTCTTT. Its protein is CAIGIGQGAFF.

This clonotype was counted a few times. The chain carries TRBV7-9 and TRBJ1-2, with 8 bases aligning to TRBD1. The CDR3 has 19 residues. V lost 4 bases, J lost 2 bases, and 18 bases stayed unmatched. Germline values: CDR1 SEHNR, CDR2 FQNEAQ (reference sequence). The CDR3 nucleotides read TGTGCCAGCAGCTGGTACCCTGGACAGGGACTGTATCCCAACTATGGCTACACCTTC. This encodes CASSWYPGQGLYPNYGYTF.

This clonotype was detected only a few times. The V and J genes are TRBV20-1 and TRBJ2-7; D call uncertain. The V end lost 3 bases, the J end lost 2 bases, and 14 bases lay between the germline ends. There are 14 residues in the CDR3. CDR1 DFQATT and CDR2 SNEGSKA come from the germline V gene (reference sequence). In nucleotides, the CDR3 is TGCAGTGCTAGGGGGTCCCTGGTGCCCTACGAGCAGTACTTC. Translating gives CSARGSLVPYEQYF.

This clonotype is medium-sized in the sample. The gene calls are TRBV11-2 and TRBJ2-5; 9 positions agree with TRBD2. The V segment lost 5 bases and the J segment 3 bases; nucleotides outside the gene matches: 4. Germline CDR1 reads SGHAT; CDR2 reads FQNNGV. This CDR3 is 14 amino acids long. This chain's CDR3 is CASSHLAGKETQYF. DNA of the CDR3: TGTGCCAGCAGCCACCTAGCGGGGAAAGAGACCCAGTACTTC.

By share of the sample, this clonotype is medium-sized. The chain employs TRBV5-1 and TRBJ1-6, with 7 bases matching TRBD1. The CDR3 runs to 16 residues. Germline CDR1 is SGHRS and CDR2 is YFSETQ. The J segment lost 8 bases and the V segment lost 4 bases, leaving 12 bases of the junction unmatched. For the CDR3, the DNA is TGCGCCAGCAGCCGGGGTGATCGGACAGGAGATTCACCCCTCCACTTT. It codes for CASSRGDRTGDSPLHF.

Judged by abundance, this clonotype is large (0.1 to 1%). V gene TRBV6-2 or TRBV6-3 combines with J gene TRBJ2-7, with 7 bases aligning to TRBD2. Unmatched junction bases numbered 5, after V lost 6 bases and J lost 3 bases. Germline CDR1 reads MNHEY; CDR2 reads SVGEGT. The CDR3 extends over 13 amino acids. The CDR3 DNA follows: TGTGCCAGCAGGGGTAGCGGGCTCTACGAGCAGTACTTC. The encoded protein is CASRGSGLYEQYF.

About this clonotype: One end of the junction does not line up with germline, which may come from a read error. V and J are TRBV7-9 and TRBJ1-1; TRBD1 matches 7 bases. Germline V gene data show CDR1 as SEHNR and CDR2 as FQNEAQ (reference sequence). The length of the CDR3 is 13 residues. CDR3 coding DNA: TGTGCCAGCAGCTTAGAAGGAAATATAGGGACAGACTTT. This codes for CASSLEGNIGTDF. The complete variable domain, with remaining parts taken from reference TRBV7-9 and TRBJ1-1, reads DTGVSQNPRHKITKRGQNVTFRCDPISEHNRLYWYRQTLGQGPEFLTYFQNEAQLEKSRLLSDRFSAERPKGSFSTLEIQRTEQGDSAMYLCASSLEGNIGTDFGQGTRLTVV.

By share, this clonotype ranks as medium-sized (0.01 to 0.1%). The chain carries TRBV12-3 or TRBV12-4 and TRBJ2-1, with 10 bases identical to TRBD1. This CDR3 contains 17 residues. The V and J ends lost 6 bases and 5 bases, in that order; junction bases with no gene match: 13. Here the CDR3 DNA reads TGTGCCAGCAGCCACCCACTGGGGACAGGGGTCCACAATGAGCAGTTCTTC. Translation gives CASSHPLGTGVHNEQFF.